This is a list of T cell receptor beta chains from one sample in a study of blood T cell repertoires in COVID-19. Data came from immunoSEQ multiplex PCR; TCRdb stores just in-frame clones and leaves some out. In the table there are fewer than 200,000 clones, roughly 81% of which are singletons. Sequenced input: peripheral blood. These receptors all come from a woman of 80 years or more with COVID-19, enrolled during active disease. Each CDR3 is given with its conserved first and last residue. The D gene is left open where the match is weak.

len	v_gene	d_gene	j_gene	CDR3aa
14	TRBV28	.	TRBJ1-1	CASSLSRGSTEAFF
12	TRBV28	TRBD1	TRBJ2-1	CASRGTGGEQFF
14	TRBV19	TRBD1	TRBJ1-5	CASSTQGAYQPQHF
14	TRBV18	TRBD1	TRBJ2-5	CASSIRDSQETQYF
14	TRBV6-5	.	TRBJ2-1	CASSPSGFSYEQFF
15	TRBV29-1	TRBD1	TRBJ1-2	CSVITWAGGDYGYTF
17	TRBV5-8	.	TRBJ2-2	CASPVQAIRGLTGELFF
13	TRBV7-9	.	TRBJ1-2	CASSLREYYGYTF
14	TRBV9	.	TRBJ1-2	CASSVRDTDYGYTF
16	TRBV5-4	TRBD1	TRBJ2-1	CASSGGQGSSYNEQFF